These T cell receptor beta chains were read from a single sample in a study of cytomegalovirus exposure and HLA in healthy donors. Assay: immunoSEQ multiplex PCR; the TCRdb copy retains only in-frame clones and omits some. The data contain 150,000 to 200,000 clones, roughly 78% of them seen just once; the ten biggest clones take up more than 0.55%. Material: PBMCs. These receptors were collected from a woman aged 40 to 50 in good health and CMV-seronegative. Both conserved end residues are part of each CDR3. A D gene is named only where the DNA matches it firmly. Clone size is not always given. Where it is, it says once, few, many or a class for expanded clones.

>TRBD1|TRBV29-1|TRBJ2-6|few
TGCAGCGTTAGGGGGCTCTCTGGGGCCAACGTCCTGACTTTC
CSVRGLSGANVLTF
>TRBD1|TRBV7-9|TRBJ1-1|once
TGTGCCAGCAGTAGGACAGGGGCGAACACTGAAGCTTTCTTT
CASSRTGANTEAFF
>NA|TRBV30|TRBJ2-7|NA
TGTGCCTGCTCCGGACAGACCTACGAGCAGTACTTC
CACSGQTYEQYF
>TRBD2|TRBV28|TRBJ2-7|NA
TGTGCCAGCAGACCCCCGGGACTAGCCCCCGGCTACGAGCAGTACTTC
CASRPPGLAPGYEQYF
>NA|TRBV5-4|TRBJ2-5|few
TGTGCCAGCAGTTCGGACACCCAAGAGACCCAGTACTTC
CASSSDTQETQYF
>NA|TRBV15|TRBJ2-7|once
TGTGCCACCAGCAGAGATGCGGGGCCGGGGAACGAGCAGTACTTC
CATSRDAGPGNEQYF
>NA|TRBV5-1|TRBJ1-2|NA
TGCGCCAGCAGCTCCTCGACAGGCAACTATGGCTACACCTTC
CASSSSTGNYGYTF
>TRBD2|TRBV29-1|TRBJ2-7|few
TGCAGCGTTGCCGGACTAGCGGGAGTAAGCGAGCAGTACTTC
CSVAGLAGVSEQYF
>NA|TRBV5-4|TRBJ1-1|few
TGTGCCAGCAGCGTCCCACAGGGCTACACTGAAGCTTTCTTT
CASSVPQGYTEAFF
>NA|TRBV29-1|TRBJ1-2|NA
TGCAGCCCTCGGGCAGGGCGTCTCTATGGCTACACCTTC
CSPRAGRLYGYTF
>TRBD1|TRBV15|TRBJ1-1|few
TGTGCCACCAGCAGGGACAGGGGAGTTGGCACTGAAGCTTTCTTT
CATSRDRGVGTEAFF
>TRBD1|TRBV27|TRBJ2-7|NA
TGTGCCAGCAGTTCGGGGACAGGGTACATGAGGGAGCAGTACTTC
CASSSGTGYMREQYF
>NA|TRBV6-5|TRBJ1-6|few
TGTGCCAGCTCCACAGGGAAGAATTCACCCCTCCACTTT
CASSTGKNSPLHF
>NA|TRBV18|TRBJ2-7|NA
TGTGCCAGCTCACCTTTGCGCAGGGCCTACGAGCAGTACTTC
CASSPLRRAYEQYF
>TRBD2|TRBV5-1|TRBJ2-5|NA
TGCGCCAGCAGCCTGGGACTAGCGGGAGATGGGGAGACCCAGTACTTC
CASSLGLAGDGETQYF
>TRBD1|TRBV7-8|TRBJ2-6|NA
TGTGCCAGCAGCTTGGACAGGGAACTAGGTGGGGCCAACGTCCTGACTTTC
CASSLDRELGGANVLTF
>TRBD2|TRBV10-3|TRBJ2-2|NA
TGTGCCATCAATTCTGGCGGGGGGGACACCGGGGAGCTGTTTTTT
CAINSGGGDTGELFF
>TRBD1|TRBV18|TRBJ1-2|NA
TGTGCCAGCTCACCGGGACAGGACTATGGCTACACCTTC
CASSPGQDYGYTF
>NA|TRBV28|TRBJ2-2|NA
TGTGCCAGCGGGATTATGTCTTGGGGGGACGGGGAGCTGTTTTTT
CASGIMSWGDGELFF
>NA|TRBV9|TRBJ2-3|NA
TGTGCCAGCGGATCAGGAGGATCCACAGATACGCAGTATTTT
CASGSGGSTDTQYF
>TRBD1|TRBV5-1|TRBJ1-2|NA
TGCGCCAGCAGCCCCTGGGACAGCTATGGCTACACCTTC
CASSPWDSYGYTF
>TRBD1|TRBV11-3|TRBJ1-1|NA
TGTGCCAGCAGCTTGGACAGGGGGCAGTTAGGGGCTTTCTTT
CASSLDRGQLGAFF
>NA|TRBV4-1|TRBJ2-7|few
TGCGCCAGCAGCCTCCTCACCCGTAACAGGGCCTACGAGCAGTACTTC
CASSLLTRNRAYEQYF
>NA|TRBV29-1|TRBJ1-6|NA
TGCAGCGTTGAAGATGAGCAGGGAACACCCCTCCACTTT
CSVEDEQGTPLHF
>NA|TRBV7-9|TRBJ1-1|once
TGTGCCAGCAGCTTAGGGACAGTGAACACTGAAGCTTTCTTT
CASSLGTVNTEAFF
>NA|TRBV4-2|TRBJ2-5|NA
TGTGCCAGCAGCCGGGGGACGGGGGATTTTGAGGAGACCCAGTACTTC
CASSRGTGDFEETQYF
>NA|TRBV14|TRBJ2-7|NA
TGTGCCAGCAGCCAAATCGGGGTAACCTACGAGCAGTACTTC
CASSQIGVTYEQYF
>NA|TRBV6-6|TRBJ1-4|few
TGTGCCAGCAGTTACGGCCGGGTGGCGGAAAAACTGTTTTTT
CASSYGRVAEKLFF
>NA|TRBV7-2|TRBJ1-1|NA
TGTGCCAGCAGCTTAGATACAGGGTTGAACACTGAAGCTTTCTTT
CASSLDTGLNTEAFF
>TRBD1|TRBV27|TRBJ2-7|NA
TGTGCCAGCAGCCCGGGACAGGGGAGGGGCACCTACGAGCAGTACTTC
CASSPGQGRGTYEQYF
>NA|TRBV6-5|TRBJ1-1|NA
TGTGCCAGCAGGCACCAGGTGAACACTGAAGCTTTCTTT
CASRHQVNTEAFF
>NA|TRBV11-3|TRBJ2-7|NA
TGTGCCAGCAGCACCAGACTGCCTGGCGAGCAGTACTTC
CASSTRLPGEQYF
>NA|TRBV9|TRBJ2-3|NA
TGTGCCAGCAGCGTAGAAGGTGGCGGGGCCGGTTGGACAGATACGCAGTATTTT
CASSVEGGGAGWTDTQYF
>NA|TRBV29-1|TRBJ2-7|NA
TGCAGCGTTGGTGGCCTGTCAAACGAGCAGTACTTC
CSVGGLSNEQYF
>TRBD2|TRBV6-6|TRBJ2-7|NA
TGTGCCAGCAGCGCAAGCGGGAGGGAAGCCTACGAGCAGTACTTC
CASSASGREAYEQYF